This T cell receptor (beta chain) originates from a study of cytomegalovirus exposure and HLA in healthy donors. The protocol was immunoSEQ multiplex PCR, while the TCRdb copy is restricted to in-frame clones and leaves out a portion. The sample contains 55,000 to 75,000 clones, 85% to 95% of which appear only once. V was shortened by 2 bases and J by 9 bases, with 14 bases between the two germline ends. Germline V CDR1 and CDR2: MNHNS, SASEGT. This CDR3 has 14 residues. The TCR was taken from a man between 18 and 35 years old in good health and CMV-seropositive. The sequenced sample was PBMCs. The chain has TRBV6-1 and TRBJ1-5; maybe TRBD1 (6 bases). CDR3 sequence: CASSESGVAWPQHF. CDR3 coding DNA: TGTGCCAGCAGTGAATCAGGGGTCGCGTGGCCCCAGCATTTT.